One sample yielded the 32 T cell receptor beta chains listed below, sequenced in a study of cytomegalovirus exposure and HLA in healthy donors. PCR amplification relied on 60 Vbeta primers (plus 13 Jbeta primers). Measured with immunoSEQ multiplex PCR; TCRdb has only the in-frame clones, and not every one. The sample has 200,000 to 250,000 clones; more than 75% are singletons. Sequencing was carried out using PBMCs. The receptor set was obtained from a woman aged 40 to 50 in good health and CMV-seronegative.

This clone was detected only a few times. The chain carries TRBV5-1 and TRBJ2-5, with D possibly matching TRBD1 (6 bases). The CDR3 is 16 residues long. Germline V gene data show CDR1 as SGHRS and CDR2 as YFSETQ. Trimming took off 1 base at V and 1 base at J, with 14 bases between the two ends. For the CDR3, the DNA is TGCGCCAGCAGCTTGTCTGGGGGCGCGGGCCAAGAGACCCAGTACTTC. This sequence encodes CASSLSGGAGQETQYF.

The chain carries TRBV5-1 and TRBJ2-5; maybe TRBD1 (6 bases). Germline V CDR1 and CDR2: SGHRS, YFSETQ. Trimming removed 3 bases at V and 4 bases at J, with 25 bases between. This CDR3 has 18 amino acids. The CDR3 here is CASSWSRDIRQVLETQYF. CDR3 DNA: TGCGCCAGCAGCTGGAGCCGGGACATCCGTCAGGTGTTAGAGACCCAGTACTTC.

The chain uses TRBV28 and TRBJ1-2, with unresolved D. V lost 3 bases and J lost 4, with 12 bases in between. Germline loops: CDR1 MDHEN, CDR2 SYDVKM. The CDR3 totals 14 residues. CDR3 protein: CASSLDGSGYGYTF. DNA for the CDR3: TGTGCCAGCAGTTTGGATGGCTCAGGCTATGGCTACACCTTC.

This clone was detected only a few times. CDR3 residues: CASSLLRSSGRRSYNEQFF. DNA of the CDR3: TGTGCCAGCAGCTTACTTAGGTCTAGCGGGAGGCGGTCCTACAATGAGCAGTTCTTC. The V and J genes are TRBV11-2 and TRBJ2-1; TRBD2 matches 11 bases. J was trimmed by 1 base and V by 2 bases; bases with no gene match: 10. In germline, CDR1 is SGHAT, CDR2 FQNNGV. The CDR3 sequence is 19 residues long.

The sample holds one count of this clone. V usage is TRBV27 and J usage is TRBJ2-1, with D tentatively TRBD1 (6 bases). Per the germline V gene, CDR1 is MNHEY and CDR2 is SMNVEV (reference sequence). With 5 bases removed from V and 4 bases from J, the gap between germline ends came to 21 bases. The CDR3 consists of 17 residues. CDR3 nucleotides: TGTGCCAGCAGTACGCAATCCAGGGGAAGAGGGTACAATGAGCAGTTCTTC. The encoded protein is CASSTQSRGRGYNEQFF.

The genes are TRBV7-2 and TRBJ2-3, with TRBD1 as a possible D gene (5 bases). Trimming took 3 bases from V and 2 from J, leaving 9 bases between them. This CDR3 region has 14 residues. Germline loops: CDR1 SGHTA, CDR2 FQGNSA. CDR3 nucleotide sequence: TGTGCCAGCAGCTTTCGACAGTACACAGATACGCAGTATTTT. As protein: CASSFRQYTDTQYF. Combining the CDR3 with reference TRBV7-2 and TRBJ2-3 gives the whole variable domain GAGVSQSPSNKVTEKGKDVELRCDPISGHTALYWYRQSLGQGLEFLIYFQGNSAPDKSGLPSDRFSAERTGGSVSTLTIQRTQQEDSAVYLCASSFRQYTDTQYFGPGTRLTVL.

V usage is TRBV5-4 and J usage is TRBJ2-1; D is ambiguous. This CDR3 contains 16 residues. Germline CDR1 SGHNT, CDR2 YYREEE (reference sequence). Trimming shortened V by 0 bases and J by 0 bases, and 10 bases separated the two germline ends. The CDR3 DNA follows: TGTGCCAGCAGCTTGGCGTGGCGGAACTCCTACAATGAGCAGTTCTTC. Protein sequence: CASSLAWRNSYNEQFF. The full variable domain, with the rest looked up from reference TRBV5-4 and TRBJ2-1, is ETGVTQSPTHLIKTRGQQVTLRCSSQSGHNTVSWYQQALGQGPQFIFQYYREEENGRGNFPPRFSGLQFPNYSSELNVNALELDDSALYLCASSLAWRNSYNEQFFGPGTRLTVL.

J is TRBJ2-1 and V is TRBV11-1; TRBD2 aligns across 7 bases. The germline gives CDR1 SGHAT, CDR2 FQDESV (reference sequence). There are 17 residues in the CDR3. Unmatched junction bases numbered 12, after V lost 5 bases and J lost 2 bases. CDR3 sequence reads: CASSPYALAVAYNEQFF. CDR3 DNA: TGTGCCAGCAGCCCATACGCTCTAGCGGTCGCCTACAATGAGCAGTTCTTC.

The genes are TRBV7-3 and TRBJ1-4, with 9 bases aligning to TRBD1. J was trimmed by 1 base and V by 5 bases; bases with no gene match: 2. The CDR3 spans 15 residues. Per the germline V gene, CDR1 is SGHTA and CDR2 is FQGTGA. The CDR3 sequence is CASSPGQGTNEKLFF. DNA for the CDR3: TGTGCCAGCAGCCCGGGACAGGGAACTAATGAAAAACTGTTTTTT.

V usage is TRBV6-5 and J usage is TRBJ1-2; 8 bases are shared with TRBD1. Germline CDR1 is MNHEY and CDR2 is SVGAGI. This CDR3 contains 15 residues. V dropped 6 bases and J dropped 4; count of bases not matched to a gene: 10. The CDR3 sequence: CASRSYRGGAYGYTF. In DNA, the CDR3 is TGTGCCAGCAGATCCTACAGGGGGGGAGCCTATGGCTACACCTTC.

This chain joins TRBV5-6 and TRBJ2-7; possible D gene TRBD1, 6 bases. V shed 4 bases and J shed 1 base, with 15 bases lying between them. Germline CDR1 SGHDT, CDR2 YYEEEE. The CDR3 runs 15 residues. The CDR3 protein is CASSVTGTFSYEQYF. The CDR3 nucleotides are TGTGCCAGCAGCGTAACAGGGACCTTTTCCTACGAGCAGTACTTC.

The chain joins TRBV30 to TRBJ1-1, with D hard to call. CDR3 size: 13 residues. In germline, CDR1 is GTSNPN, CDR2 SVGIG (reference sequence). V gave up 2 bases and J gave up 4 bases, with 11 bases separating them. The CDR3 DNA reads as TGTGCCTGGAGTATAGCTGTGGCCACTGAAGCTTTCTTT. It specifies CAWSIAVATEAFF. The full variable domain, in which reference TRBV30 and TRBJ1-1 provide the parts outside the CDR3, is SQTIHQWPATLVQPVGSPLSLECTVEGTSNPNLYWYRQAAGRGLQLLFYSVGIGQISSEVPQNLSASRPQDRQFILSSKKLLLSDSGFYLCAWSIAVATEAFFGQGTRLTVV.

The V call is TRBV30, the J call TRBJ2-4, with D tentatively TRBD1 (5 bases). CDR1 is GTSNPN, CDR2 SVGIG, per germline (reference sequence). The CDR3 covers 12 residues. The ends were cut back, 2 bases at V and 8 bases at J, with 10 bases in the middle. The CDR3 loop reads CAWSPGRDIQYF. As DNA, the CDR3 is TGTGCCTGGAGTCCGGGCAGGGACATTCAGTACTTC.

This CDR3 is CASSADGGGRTDTQYF. The CDR3 nucleotides are TGTGCCAGCAGTGCCGACGGCGGGGGACGCACAGATACGCAGTATTTT. The chain employs TRBV2 and TRBJ2-3; the match to TRBD2 covers 7 bases. The CDR3 covers 16 residues. V trimming: 4 bases; J trimming: 1 base; junction bases outside the gene matches: 8. Germline-derived CDR1 and CDR2 are SNHLY and FYNNEI.

V and J are TRBV5-4 and TRBJ1-4, with 7 positions matching TRBD1. Germline V gene lookup returns CDR1 SGHNT and CDR2 YYREEE (reference sequence). The CDR3 extends over 13 amino acids. The V gene end was trimmed by 9 bases and the J gene end by 8 bases; junction bases not matched to a gene: 10. The DNA for the CDR3 is TGTGCCATCCACGACAGGGTACGGGAAAAACTGTTTTTT. It is translated as CAIHDRVREKLFF.

V and J are TRBV7-3 and TRBJ1-5; TRBD1 matches 7 bases. The CDR3 is made up of 15 amino acids. Germline V lookup: CDR1 SGHTA, CDR2 FQGTGA. The V gene end was trimmed by 5 bases and the J gene end by 8 bases; junction bases not matched to a gene: 12. CDR3 coding DNA: TGTGCCAGCAGCCCTGGACAGGTGCCTAATGAGCCCCAGCATTTT. Translated, it gives CASSPGQVPNEPQHF.

The chain uses TRBV10-3 and TRBJ2-7; 7 bases are shared with TRBD2. Trimming took 0 bases from V and 7 from J; bases not matched to a gene: 12. Per germline, CDR1 ENHRY and CDR2 SYGVKD. This CDR3 comprises 16 residues. The CDR3 sequence is CAISESGDYHLREQYF. The CDR3 nucleotides are TGTGCCATCAGTGAGTCGGGGGACTACCACCTACGGGAGCAGTACTTC.

The chain is built from TRBV10-3 and TRBJ2-1; the D gene is possibly TRBD1 (5 bases). Germline CDR1 and CDR2: ENHRY and SYGVKD. This CDR3 spans 15 amino acids. The V end lost 0 bases, the J end lost 3 bases, and 9 bases lay between the germline ends. The CDR3 loop reads CAISESGVIYNEQFF. The CDR3 DNA sequence: TGTGCCATCAGTGAGTCAGGGGTCATCTACAATGAGCAGTTCTTC.

The CDR3 nucleotides read TGTGCCAGCAGCTTAGGGGGGGTGGAGACCCAGTACTTC. Translated, it gives CASSLGGVETQYF. The J gene is TRBJ2-5, the V gene TRBV7-6; TRBD2 might be the D (6 bases). V lost 1 base, J lost 5 bases, and 8 bases lay in between. This CDR3 has 13 amino acids. The germline CDR1 and CDR2 sequences are SGHVS and FNYEAQ.

This chain links TRBV14 with TRBJ1-4, with 8 nucleotides matching TRBD1. The CDR3 loop spans 15 amino acids. Germline CDR1 is SGHDN and CDR2 is FVKESK. Trimming at V came to 6 bases and at J to 3 bases, leaving 6 bases not matched to a gene. The CDR3 bases are TGTGCCAGCAGACGTACAGGGGGAGCTAATGAAAAACTGTTTTTT. This sequence encodes CASRRTGGANEKLFF.

The chain couples TRBV7-7 to TRBJ2-1; D uncertain. The length of the CDR3 is 13 residues. The germline gives CDR1 SSHAT, CDR2 FNYEAQ (reference sequence). V was pared by 1 base and J by 5 bases, with 6 bases between. CDR3 protein: CASSLGLDNEQFF. In nucleotides, the CDR3 is TGTGCCAGCAGCTTAGGGCTCGACAATGAGCAGTTCTTC.

The rearrangement joins TRBV6-5 to TRBJ2-1, with 8 bases lining up with TRBD1. CDR1 is MNHEY and CDR2 is SVGAGI in the germline V gene. The V segment lost 6 bases and the J segment 7 bases; nucleotides outside the gene matches: 5. The CDR3 has 13 amino acids. The CDR3: CASRPGQDNEQFF. The CDR3 DNA reads as TGTGCCAGCAGACCGGGACAGGATAATGAGCAGTTCTTC.

The chain has TRBV14 and TRBJ1-1, with D possibly TRBD1 on 5 matching bases. V was cut by 4 bases and J by 6 bases, with 6 bases left in between. The CDR3 has 11 amino acids. The germline CDR1 and CDR2 sequences are SGHDN and FVKESK. The CDR3 nucleotides read TGTGCCAGCAGCCTGGGGCCTGAAGCTTTCTTT. Translating it yields CASSLGPEAFF. The whole variable domain, remainder taken from reference TRBV14 and TRBJ1-1, is EAGVTQFPSHSVIEKGQTVTLRCDPISGHDNLYWYRRVMGKEIKFLLHFVKESKQDESGMPNNRFLAERTGGTYSTLKVQPAELEDSGVYFCASSLGPEAFFGQGTRLTVV.

CDR3: CASSDIGGASTDTQYF. The CDR3 bases are TGTGCCAGCAGCGATATTGGGGGGGCTAGCACAGATACGCAGTATTTT. V and J are TRBV11-2 and TRBJ2-3; D is possibly TRBD2 (7 bases). V was shortened by 5 bases and J by 0 bases, with 15 bases between the two germline ends. Germline CDR1 and CDR2: SGHAT and FQNNGV. This CDR3 has 16 residues.

The chain has TRBV5-1 and TRBJ2-1, with 8 bases lining up with TRBD2. V dropped 3 bases and J dropped 1; count of bases not matched to a gene: 6. Germline V gene sequence: CDR1 SGHRS, CDR2 YFSETQ. This CDR3 comprises 16 residues. The CDR3 here is CASSYGKRESYNEQFF. In nucleotides, the CDR3 is TGCGCCAGCAGCTATGGGAAGCGGGAGTCCTACAATGAGCAGTTCTTC.

The rearrangement links TRBV5-4 to TRBJ2-7; D is uncertain. The CDR3 extends over 15 amino acids. Trimming cost V 5 bases and J 2 bases, with 17 bases left between them. The V gene's germline CDR1 is SGHNT and CDR2 YYREEE (reference sequence). The CDR3 spells CASSQSSSSAYEQYF. The CDR3 DNA sequence: TGTGCCAGCAGTCAAAGCTCCTCCAGCGCCTACGAGCAGTACTTC. Full variable domain (remainder filled in from reference TRBV5-4 and TRBJ2-7): ETGVTQSPTHLIKTRGQQVTLRCSSQSGHNTVSWYQQALGQGPQFIFQYYREEENGRGNFPPRFSGLQFPNYSSELNVNALELDDSALYLCASSQSSSSAYEQYFGPGTRLTVT.

The chain uses TRBV9 and TRBJ1-3; maybe TRBD1 (6 bases). Germline CDR1 and CDR2: SGDLS and YYNGEE. The V and J ends lost 0 bases and 4 bases respectively, with 11 bases between them. CDR3 length equals 15 residues. DNA of the CDR3: TGTGCCAGCAGCGTAGAAACAGGGCTAGGAAACACCATATATTTT. It encodes CASSVETGLGNTIYF.

This chain joins TRBV5-1 and TRBJ1-3; perhaps TRBD1 as D (5 bases). This CDR3 has 14 residues. Trimming removed 4 bases from V and 0 bases from J, with 8 bases in between. Germline CDR1 and CDR2: SGHRS and YFSETQ. The CDR3 loop is CASSAQGSGNTIYF. The CDR3, as DNA: TGCGCCAGCAGCGCTCAGGGCTCTGGAAACACCATATATTTT.

The chain couples TRBV4-2 to TRBJ2-7; a possible D gene is TRBD2 (5 bases). Germline loops: CDR1 LGHNA, CDR2 YNFKEQ. The V gene lost 4 bases and the J gene lost 2 bases, with 12 bases spanning the gap. The length of the CDR3 is 14 residues. Here the CDR3 DNA reads TGTGCCAGCAGCCTTAGGACTCCCACCTACGAGCAGTACTTC. Translated: CASSLRTPTYEQYF.

The chain links TRBV6-7 to TRBJ2-2; D gene unclear. TRBV6-7 is labeled an ORF, and its function is uncertain. The length of the CDR3 is 18 residues. The ends were cut back, 0 bases at V and 5 bases at J, with 19 bases in the middle. The chain's CDR3 is CASSYSNWKPERTGELFF. CDR3 coding DNA: TGTGCCAGCAGTTACTCGAATTGGAAACCGGAGAGAACCGGGGAGCTGTTTTTT.

V gene TRBV29-1 combines with J gene TRBJ2-1; 11 bases map to TRBD2. CDR3 length: 16 residues. J lost 1 base, V lost 4 bases, and 6 bases had no gene match. The germline V gene has CDR1 SQVTM and CDR2 ANQGSEA. The CDR3: CSVAGTSGRSYNEQFF. The DNA for the CDR3 is TGCAGCGTTGCCGGGACTAGCGGTCGGTCCTACAATGAGCAGTTCTTC.

The J gene is TRBJ2-5, the V gene TRBV7-3; 14 bases match TRBD2. The closer fit of TRBJ2-7 to the DNA end suggests the J call may be wrong. CDR3 size: 16 residues. Per the germline V gene, CDR1 is SGHTA and CDR2 is FQGTGA. CDR3: CASSLGGLAGDYEQYF. DNA for the CDR3: TGTGCCAGCAGCTTAGGGGGACTAGCGGGAGATTACGAGCAGTACTTC.